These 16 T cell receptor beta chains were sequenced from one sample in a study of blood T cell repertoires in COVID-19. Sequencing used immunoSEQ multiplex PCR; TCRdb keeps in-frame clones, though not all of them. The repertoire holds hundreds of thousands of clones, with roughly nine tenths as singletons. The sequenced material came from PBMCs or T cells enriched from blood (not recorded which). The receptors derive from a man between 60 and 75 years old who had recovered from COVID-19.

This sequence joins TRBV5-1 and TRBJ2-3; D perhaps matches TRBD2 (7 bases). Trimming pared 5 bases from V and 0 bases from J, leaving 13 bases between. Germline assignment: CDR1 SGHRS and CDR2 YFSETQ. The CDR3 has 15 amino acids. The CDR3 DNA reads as TGCGCCAGCAGTGTCGGGGGGCTGAGCACAGATACGCAGTATTTT. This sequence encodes CASSVGGLSTDTQYF.

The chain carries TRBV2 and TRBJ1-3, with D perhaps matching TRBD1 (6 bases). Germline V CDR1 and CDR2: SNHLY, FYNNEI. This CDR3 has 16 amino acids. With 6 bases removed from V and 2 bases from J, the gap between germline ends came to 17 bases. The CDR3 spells CASRDPAGDPGNTIYF. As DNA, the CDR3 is TGTGCCAGCAGAGATCCGGCAGGGGATCCTGGAAACACCATATATTTT.

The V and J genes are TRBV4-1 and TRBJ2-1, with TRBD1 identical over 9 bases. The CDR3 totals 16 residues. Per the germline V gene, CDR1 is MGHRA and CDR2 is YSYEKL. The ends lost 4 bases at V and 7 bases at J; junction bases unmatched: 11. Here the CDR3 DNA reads TGCGCCAGCAGCCCGTCCGGGACAGGGAAGCTGAATGAGCAGTTCTTC. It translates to CASSPSGTGKLNEQFF.

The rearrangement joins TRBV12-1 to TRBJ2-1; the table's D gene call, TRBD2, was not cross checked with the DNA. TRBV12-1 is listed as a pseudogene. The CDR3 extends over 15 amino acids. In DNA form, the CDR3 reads TGTGCCAGCAGCGCTGGACTAGCGGGAAAGTATGAGCAGTTCTTC. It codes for CASSAGLAGKYEQFF.

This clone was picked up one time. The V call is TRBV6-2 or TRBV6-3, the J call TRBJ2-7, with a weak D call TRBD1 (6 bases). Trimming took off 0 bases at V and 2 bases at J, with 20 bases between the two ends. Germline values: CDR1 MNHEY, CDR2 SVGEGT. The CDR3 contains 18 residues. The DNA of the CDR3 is TGTGCCAGCAGTTACTCAAATCGGGCCGGGACATCCCCCTACGAGCAGTACTTC. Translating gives CASSYSNRAGTSPYEQYF.

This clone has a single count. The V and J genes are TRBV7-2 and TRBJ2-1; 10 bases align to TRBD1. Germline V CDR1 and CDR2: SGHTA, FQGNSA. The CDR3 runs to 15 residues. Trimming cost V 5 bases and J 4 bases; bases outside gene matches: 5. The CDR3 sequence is CASSRDRGEYNEQFF. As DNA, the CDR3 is TGTGCCAGCAGCAGGGACAGGGGCGAATACAATGAGCAGTTCTTC.

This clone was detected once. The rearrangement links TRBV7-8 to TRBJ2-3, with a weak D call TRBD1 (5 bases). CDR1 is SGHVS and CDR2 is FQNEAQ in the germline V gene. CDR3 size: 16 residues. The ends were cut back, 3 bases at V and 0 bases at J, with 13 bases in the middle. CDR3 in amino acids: CASSLFRTPSTDTQYF. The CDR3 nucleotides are TGTGCCAGCAGCTTGTTTCGGACACCTAGCACAGATACGCAGTATTTT. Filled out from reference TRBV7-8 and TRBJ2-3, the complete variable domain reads GAGVSQSPRYKVAKRGQDVALRCDPISGHVSLFWYQQALGQGPEFLTYFQNEAQLDKSGLPSDRFFAERPEGSVSTLKIQRTQQEDSAVYLCASSLFRTPSTDTQYFGPGTRLTVL.

CDR3 sequence reads: CASTRNMNTEAFF. In DNA, the CDR3 is TGCGCCAGCACTAGGAATATGAACACTGAAGCTTTCTTT. V is TRBV10-1 and J is TRBJ1-1; D uncertain. Trimming took 7 bases from V and 0 from J, leaving 9 bases between them. There are 13 residues in the CDR3. CDR1 is WNHNN and CDR2 is SYGVQD in the germline V gene (reference sequence).

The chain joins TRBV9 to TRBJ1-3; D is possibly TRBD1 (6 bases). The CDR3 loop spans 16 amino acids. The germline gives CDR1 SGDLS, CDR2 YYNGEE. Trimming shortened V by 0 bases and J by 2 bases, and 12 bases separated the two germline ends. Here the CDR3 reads CASSVGGTIPGNTIYF. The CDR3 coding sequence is TGTGCCAGCAGCGTAGGGGGGACAATCCCTGGAAACACCATATATTTT.

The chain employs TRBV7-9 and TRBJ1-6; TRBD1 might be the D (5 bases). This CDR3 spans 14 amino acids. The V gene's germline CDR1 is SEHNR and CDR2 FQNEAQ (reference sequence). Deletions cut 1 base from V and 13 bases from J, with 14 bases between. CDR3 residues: CASSLEGHLGPLHF. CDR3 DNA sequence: TGTGCCAGCAGCTTAGAAGGACACCTGGGCCCCCTCCACTTT. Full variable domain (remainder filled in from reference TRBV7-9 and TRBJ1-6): DTGVSQNPRHKITKRGQNVTFRCDPISEHNRLYWYRQTLGQGPEFLTYFQNEAQLEKSRLLSDRFSAERPKGSFSTLEIQRTEQGDSAMYLCASSLEGHLGPLHFGNGTRLTVT.

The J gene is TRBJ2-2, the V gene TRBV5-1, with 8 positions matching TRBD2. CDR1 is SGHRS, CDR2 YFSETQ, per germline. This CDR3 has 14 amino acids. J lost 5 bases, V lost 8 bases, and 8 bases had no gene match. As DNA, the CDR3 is TGCGCCAGTACTAGCGGCCTGAGGACCGGGGAGCTGTTTTTT. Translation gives CASTSGLRTGELFF.

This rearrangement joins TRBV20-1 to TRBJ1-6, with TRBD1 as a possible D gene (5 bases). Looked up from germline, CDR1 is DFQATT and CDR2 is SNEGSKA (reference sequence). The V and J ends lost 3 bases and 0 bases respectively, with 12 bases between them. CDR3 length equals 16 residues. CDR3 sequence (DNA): TGCAGTGCTAGTCTCACGGGACTCTCCTATAATTCACCCCTCCACTTT. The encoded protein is CSASLTGLSYNSPLHF.

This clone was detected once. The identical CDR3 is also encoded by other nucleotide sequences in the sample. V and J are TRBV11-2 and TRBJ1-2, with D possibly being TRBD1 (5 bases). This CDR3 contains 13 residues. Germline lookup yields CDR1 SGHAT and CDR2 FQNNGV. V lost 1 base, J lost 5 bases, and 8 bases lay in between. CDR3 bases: TGTGCCAGCAGCTTAGGCAGGGCATATGGCTACACCTTC. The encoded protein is CASSLGRAYGYTF.

CDR3 in amino acids: CASSPPSRVETQYF. The CDR3 bases are TGTGCCAGCTCACCTCCGAGCCGAGTAGAGACCCAGTACTTC. This rearrangement joins TRBV18 to TRBJ2-5; D not resolved. The V gene lost 3 bases and the J gene lost 4 bases, with 12 bases spanning the gap. CDR3 length: 14 residues. Germline lookup yields CDR1 KGHSH and CDR2 LQKENI.

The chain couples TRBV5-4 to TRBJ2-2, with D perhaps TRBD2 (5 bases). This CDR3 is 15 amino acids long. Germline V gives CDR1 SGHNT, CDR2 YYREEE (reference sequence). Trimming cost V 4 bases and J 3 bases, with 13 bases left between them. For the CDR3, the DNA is TGTGCCAGCAGCGCCGGGGTACACGACACCGGGGAGCTGTTTTTT. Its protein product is CASSAGVHDTGELFF.

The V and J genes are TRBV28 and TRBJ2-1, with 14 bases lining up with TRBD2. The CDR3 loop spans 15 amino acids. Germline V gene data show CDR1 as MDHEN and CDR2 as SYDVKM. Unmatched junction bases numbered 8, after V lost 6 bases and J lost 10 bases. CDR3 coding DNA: TGTGCCAGCAGACAGACTAGCGGGAGGGCCGGCGAGCAGTTCTTC. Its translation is CASRQTSGRAGEQFF.